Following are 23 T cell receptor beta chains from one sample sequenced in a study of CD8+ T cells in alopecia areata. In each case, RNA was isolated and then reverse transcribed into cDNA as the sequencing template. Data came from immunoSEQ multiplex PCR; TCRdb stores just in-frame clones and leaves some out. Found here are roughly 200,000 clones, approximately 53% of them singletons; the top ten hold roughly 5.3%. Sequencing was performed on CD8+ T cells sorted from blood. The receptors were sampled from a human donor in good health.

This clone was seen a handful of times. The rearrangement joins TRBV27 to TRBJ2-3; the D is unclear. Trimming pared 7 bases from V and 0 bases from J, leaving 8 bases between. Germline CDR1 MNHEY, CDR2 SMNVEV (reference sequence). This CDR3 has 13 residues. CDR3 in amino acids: CASKRGSTDTQYF. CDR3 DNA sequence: TGTGCCAGCAAACGAGGCAGCACAGATACGCAGTATTTT.

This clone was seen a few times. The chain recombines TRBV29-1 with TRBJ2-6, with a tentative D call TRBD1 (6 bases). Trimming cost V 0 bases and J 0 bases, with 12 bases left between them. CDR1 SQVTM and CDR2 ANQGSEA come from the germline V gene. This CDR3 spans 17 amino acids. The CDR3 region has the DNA TGCAGCGTTGAAGACCTACAGGGCCCCTCTGGGGCCAACGTCCTGACTTTC. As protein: CSVEDLQGPSGANVLTF.

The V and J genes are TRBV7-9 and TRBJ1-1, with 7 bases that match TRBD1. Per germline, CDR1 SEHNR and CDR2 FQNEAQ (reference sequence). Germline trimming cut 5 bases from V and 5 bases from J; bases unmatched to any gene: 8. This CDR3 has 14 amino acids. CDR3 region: CASSAGDRRTEAFF. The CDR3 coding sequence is TGTGCCAGCAGCGCGGGGGACAGACGGACTGAAGCTTTCTTT.

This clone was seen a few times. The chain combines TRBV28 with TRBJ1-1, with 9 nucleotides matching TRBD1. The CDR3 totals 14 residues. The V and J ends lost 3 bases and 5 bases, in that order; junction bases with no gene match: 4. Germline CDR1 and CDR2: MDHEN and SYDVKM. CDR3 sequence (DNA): TGTGCCAGCAGTTTCGGACAGGGGATAACTGAAGCTTTCTTT. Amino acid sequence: CASSFGQGITEAFF.

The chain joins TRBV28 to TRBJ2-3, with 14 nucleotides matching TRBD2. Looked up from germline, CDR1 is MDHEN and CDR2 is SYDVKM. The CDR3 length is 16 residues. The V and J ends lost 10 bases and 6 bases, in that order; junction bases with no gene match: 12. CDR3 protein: CATRYTWTSGGDTQYF. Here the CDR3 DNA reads TGTGCCACCCGATATACTTGGACTAGCGGGGGGGATACGCAGTATTTT.

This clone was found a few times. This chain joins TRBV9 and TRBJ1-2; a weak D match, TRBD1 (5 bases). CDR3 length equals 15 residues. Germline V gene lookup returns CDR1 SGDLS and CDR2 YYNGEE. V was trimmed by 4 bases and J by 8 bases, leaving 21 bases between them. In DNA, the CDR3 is TGTGCCAGCAGCTCGGGGACTGGACTGTCGGAGGGCTACACCTTC. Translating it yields CASSSGTGLSEGYTF.

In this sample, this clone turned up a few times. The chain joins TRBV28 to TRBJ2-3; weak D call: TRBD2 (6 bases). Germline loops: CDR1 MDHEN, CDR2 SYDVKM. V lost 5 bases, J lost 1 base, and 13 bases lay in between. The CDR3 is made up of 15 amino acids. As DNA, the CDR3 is TGTGCCAGCAGTGCCCGGGACTCTGGCACAGATACGCAGTATTTT. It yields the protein CASSARDSGTDTQYF. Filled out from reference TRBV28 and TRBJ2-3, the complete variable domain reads DVKVTQSSRYLVKRTGEKVFLECVQDMDHENMFWYRQDPGLGLRLIYFSYDVKMKEKGDIPEGYSVSREKKERFSLILESASTNQTSMYLCASSARDSGTDTQYFGPGTRLTVL.

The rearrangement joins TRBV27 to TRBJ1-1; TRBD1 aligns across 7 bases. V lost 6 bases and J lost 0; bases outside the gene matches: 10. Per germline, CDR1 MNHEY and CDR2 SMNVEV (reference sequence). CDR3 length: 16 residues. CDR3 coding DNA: TGTGCCAGCAGGAAAACAGGGGAGGAGTTGAACACTGAAGCTTTCTTT. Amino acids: CASRKTGEELNTEAFF.

The CDR3 is CAGSVLRDPIVGEQYF. The CDR3 DNA reads TGTGCCGGGTCTGTTCTCCGGGACCCTATCGTCGGCGAGCAGTACTTC. The chain links TRBV30 to TRBJ2-7; D might be TRBD1 or TRBD2, each matching 5 bases. This CDR3 has 16 amino acids. CDR1 GTSNPN and CDR2 SVGIG come from the germline V gene (reference sequence). Trimming shortened V by 8 bases and J by 6 bases, and 29 bases separated the two germline ends.

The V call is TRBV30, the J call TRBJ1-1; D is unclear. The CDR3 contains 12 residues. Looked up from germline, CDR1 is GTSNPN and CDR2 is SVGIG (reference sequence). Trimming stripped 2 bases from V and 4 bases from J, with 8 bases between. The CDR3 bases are TGTGCCTGGAGTATTGTCCTCACTGAAGCTTTCTTT. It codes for CAWSIVLTEAFF.

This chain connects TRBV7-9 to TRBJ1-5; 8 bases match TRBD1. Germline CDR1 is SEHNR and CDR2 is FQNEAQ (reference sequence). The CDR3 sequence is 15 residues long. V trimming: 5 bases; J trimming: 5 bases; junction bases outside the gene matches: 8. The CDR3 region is CASSVTGTGYQPQHF. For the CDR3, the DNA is TGTGCCAGCAGCGTTACCGGGACAGGATATCAGCCCCAGCATTTT.

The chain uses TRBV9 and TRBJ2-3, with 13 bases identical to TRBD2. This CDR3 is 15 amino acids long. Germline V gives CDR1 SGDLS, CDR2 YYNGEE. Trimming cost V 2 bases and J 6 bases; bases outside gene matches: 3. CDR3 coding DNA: TGTGCCAGCAGCGTGGGGACTAGCGGGGCGGATACGCAGTATTTT. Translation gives CASSVGTSGADTQYF.

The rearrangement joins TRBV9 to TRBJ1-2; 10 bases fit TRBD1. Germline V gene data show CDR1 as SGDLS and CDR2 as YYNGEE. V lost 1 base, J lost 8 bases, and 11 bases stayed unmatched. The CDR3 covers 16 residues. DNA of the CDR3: TGTGCCAGCAGCGTAAACCTCGGGACAGGGGTTGGCGGCTACACCTTC. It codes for CASSVNLGTGVGGYTF.

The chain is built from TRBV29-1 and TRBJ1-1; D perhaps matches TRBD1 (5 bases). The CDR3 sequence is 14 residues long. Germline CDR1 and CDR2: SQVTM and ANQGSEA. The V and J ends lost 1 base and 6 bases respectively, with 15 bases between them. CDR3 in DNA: TGCAGCGTTGAAGGAGGACGGGGCAATCCTGAAGCTTTCTTT. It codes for CSVEGGRGNPEAFF.

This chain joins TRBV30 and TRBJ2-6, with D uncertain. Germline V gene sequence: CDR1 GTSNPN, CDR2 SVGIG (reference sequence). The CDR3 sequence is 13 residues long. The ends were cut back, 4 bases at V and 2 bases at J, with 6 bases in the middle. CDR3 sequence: CAWISPGANVLTF. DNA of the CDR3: TGTGCCTGGATCTCCCCTGGGGCCAACGTCCTGACTTTC.

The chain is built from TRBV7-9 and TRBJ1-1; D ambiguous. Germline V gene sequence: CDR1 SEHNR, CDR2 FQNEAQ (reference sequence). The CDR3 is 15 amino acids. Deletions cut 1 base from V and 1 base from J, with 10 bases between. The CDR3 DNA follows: TGTGCCAGCAGCTTAGGGTTGCAGCCGAACACTGAAGCTTTCTTT. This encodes CASSLGLQPNTEAFF.

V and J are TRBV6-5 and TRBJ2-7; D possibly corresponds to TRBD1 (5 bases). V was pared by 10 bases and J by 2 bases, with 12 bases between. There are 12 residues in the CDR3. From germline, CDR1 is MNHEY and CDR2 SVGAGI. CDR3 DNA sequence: TGTGCCACCCACAGGAGCCCCTACGAGCAGTACTTC. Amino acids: CATHRSPYEQYF.

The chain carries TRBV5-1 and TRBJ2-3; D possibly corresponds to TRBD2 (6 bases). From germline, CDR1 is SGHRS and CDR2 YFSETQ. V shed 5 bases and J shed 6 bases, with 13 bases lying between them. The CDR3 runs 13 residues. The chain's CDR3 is CASRSTSGDTQYF. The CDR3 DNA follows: TGCGCCAGCAGGTCAACAAGCGGGGATACGCAGTATTTT.

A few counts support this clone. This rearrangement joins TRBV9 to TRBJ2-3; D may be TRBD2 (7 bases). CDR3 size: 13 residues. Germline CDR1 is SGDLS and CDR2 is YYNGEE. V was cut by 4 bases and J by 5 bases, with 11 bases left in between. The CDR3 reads CASSPGGRDTQYF. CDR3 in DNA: TGTGCCAGCAGCCCGGGGGGCAGAGATACGCAGTATTTT.

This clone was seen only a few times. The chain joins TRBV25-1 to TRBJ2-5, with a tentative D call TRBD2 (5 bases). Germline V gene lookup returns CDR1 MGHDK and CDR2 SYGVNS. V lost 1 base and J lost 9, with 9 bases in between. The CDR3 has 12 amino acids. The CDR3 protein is CASSESWGAQYF. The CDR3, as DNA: TGTGCCAGCAGTGAATCTTGGGGAGCCCAGTACTTC.

The CDR3 coding sequence is TGTGCCAGCAGGAAGCGGGGATTCCCTAGCACAGATACGCAGTATTTT. This encodes CASRKRGFPSTDTQYF. The chain recombines TRBV27 with TRBJ2-3, with 7 bases identical to TRBD2. CDR3 length: 16 amino acids. V lost 6 bases, J lost 0 bases, and 9 bases stayed unmatched. Germline-derived CDR1 and CDR2 are MNHEY and SMNVEV (reference sequence).

The CDR3 is CASSQEHRNQETQYF. The CDR3 nucleotides read TGCGCCAGCAGCCAAGAGCACAGGAACCAAGAGACCCAGTACTTC. The V call is TRBV4-1, the J call TRBJ2-5; possibly TRBD1 for D (5 bases). V gave up 0 bases and J gave up 0 bases, with 8 bases separating them. Germline values: CDR1 MGHRA, CDR2 YSYEKL. The CDR3 has 15 residues.

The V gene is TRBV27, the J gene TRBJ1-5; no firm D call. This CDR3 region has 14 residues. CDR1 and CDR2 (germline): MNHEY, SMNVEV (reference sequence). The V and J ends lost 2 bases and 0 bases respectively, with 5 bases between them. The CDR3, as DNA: TGTGCCAGCAGTTTAGGATTTAGCAATCAGCCCCAGCATTTT. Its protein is CASSLGFSNQPQHF.